The 31 T cell receptor beta chains given below trace back to one sample, sequenced in a study of blood T cells in healthy people across ages. A second PCR of roughly 6 to 12 cycles used a sample-barcoded 5' primer and a J-beta primer mix. MiXCR, run by TCRdb on the 5' RACE reads, gives a single entry per CDR3 protein. The top ten hold roughly 19% of the sample, which has about 770,000 distinct CDR3 sequences, approximately 44% seen once. The sample taken for sequencing was blood. The receptors originated from a man aged 55-75 years in good health.

The rearrangement joins TRBV11-3 to TRBJ2-1, with D perhaps TRBD2 (5 bases). Germline CDR1 is SGHNT and CDR2 is YENEEA. CDR3 length equals 16 residues. V dropped 0 bases and J dropped 4 bases, with 13 bases sitting between them. CDR3 sequence: CASSLDPGVEYNEQFF. The CDR3 region has the DNA TGTGCCAGCAGCTTAGATCCCGGGGTGGAATACAATGAGCAGTTCTTC.

The V call is TRBV7-2, the J call TRBJ2-1; D may be TRBD2 (5 bases). Germline lookup yields CDR1 SGHTA and CDR2 FQGNSA. The V end lost 8 bases, the J end lost 9 bases, and 17 bases lay between the germline ends. The CDR3 is 13 amino acids. The CDR3 region is CASGRVGTSEQFF. In nucleotides, the CDR3 is TGTGCCAGCGGGCGGGTCGGTACAAGTGAGCAGTTCTTC.

The rearrangement links TRBV5-1 to TRBJ2-7; D not certain. The J call is in doubt because the DNA end fits TRBJ2-4 better. Germline V lookup: CDR1 SGHRS, CDR2 YFSETQ. This CDR3 spans 14 amino acids. DNA for the CDR3: TGCGCCAGCAGCTTGGGTCCAACCGCCAACATTCAGTACTTC. Protein: CASSLGPTANIQYF.

V usage is TRBV6-1 and J usage is TRBJ2-5; D is uncertain. V shed 6 bases and J shed 2 bases, with 7 bases lying between them. Germline CDR1 and CDR2: MNHNS and SASEGT. The CDR3 contains 12 residues. The CDR3, as DNA: TGTGCCAGCAGAGTGGTTCAAGAGACCCAGTACTTC. This translates into CASRVVQETQYF.

The V call is TRBV7-2, the J call TRBJ1-1; 9 positions agree with TRBD1. Germline V gives CDR1 SGHTA, CDR2 FQGNSA. J gave up 9 bases and V 5 bases, and 4 bases lay outside the gene matches. The CDR3 spans 12 residues. The CDR3: CASSPGQGKAFF. The CDR3 coding sequence is TGTGCCAGCAGCCCCGGACAGGGGAAAGCTTTCTTT.

In this sample, this clonotype turned up a few times. V usage is TRBV20-1 and J usage is TRBJ2-7; 8 bases are shared with TRBD1. V gave up 6 bases and J gave up 3 bases; unmatched junction bases: 4. CDR3 length equals 12 residues. Per the germline V gene, CDR1 is DFQATT and CDR2 is SNEGSKA (reference sequence). The CDR3 sequence is CSAGQGHYEQYF. Written as DNA, the CDR3 is TGCAGTGCCGGACAGGGTCACTACGAGCAGTACTTC.

The CDR3 DNA reads TGCGCCAGCAGCTTGGCCTTAAGTGGGTACGCTGAAGCTTTCTTT. It specifies CASSLALSGYAEAFF. The V gene is TRBV5-1, the J gene TRBJ1-1; no clear D. Looked up from germline, CDR1 is SGHRS and CDR2 is YFSETQ. Trimming took 0 bases from V and 6 from J, leaving 15 bases between them. The CDR3 spans 15 residues. The variable domain in full, completed from reference TRBV5-1 and TRBJ1-1, reads KAGVTQTPRYLIKTRGQQVTLSCSPISGHRSVSWYQQTPGQGLQFLFEYFSETQRNKGNFPGRFSGRQFSNSRSEMNVSTLELGDSALYLCASSLALSGYAEAFFGQGTRLTVV.

This rearrangement joins TRBV7-3 to TRBJ2-3; 10 nucleotides agree with TRBD2. The CDR3 runs to 17 residues. Trimming at V came to 5 bases and at J to 5 bases, leaving 13 bases not matched to a gene. Germline V gene lookup returns CDR1 SGHTA and CDR2 FQGTGA. CDR3 nucleotides: TGTGCCAGCAGCCTCAGGCCTAGCGGGGGCCTCCAAGATACGCAGTATTTT. This encodes CASSLRPSGGLQDTQYF.

This clonotype was observed at least ten times. V and J are TRBV20-1 and TRBJ2-5; 10 nucleotides align to TRBD1. The CDR3 totals 17 residues. Unmatched junction bases numbered 14, after V lost 3 bases and J lost 4 bases. The germline CDR1 and CDR2 sequences are DFQATT and SNEGSKA (reference sequence). Here the CDR3 reads CSASDRGRERWIETQYF. The CDR3, as DNA: TGCAGTGCTAGCGACAGGGGGCGAGAGAGGTGGATAGAGACCCAGTACTTC.

The CDR3 sequence: CASSQEGQTGELFF. CDR3 nucleotides: TGCGCCAGCAGCCAAGAGGGACAGACCGGGGAGCTGTTTTTT. This sequence joins TRBV4-3 and TRBJ2-2, with TRBD1 matching 7 bases. CDR1 and CDR2 from the germline V gene are LGHNA and YSLEER. With V trimmed by 0 bases and J by 5 bases, 0 bases remained unmatched. The CDR3 has 14 residues.

The V and J genes are TRBV3-1 and TRBJ2-7, with D hard to call. There are 14 residues in the CDR3. V was cut by 3 bases and J by 6 bases, with 15 bases left in between. The germline V gene encodes CDR1 LGHDT and CDR2 YNNKEL (reference sequence). The CDR3 DNA reads TGTGCCAGCAGCCAGGCCGGACGTGGGGTCGAGCAGTACTTC. Translation: CASSQAGRGVEQYF.

This chain connects TRBV29-1 to TRBJ2-1; 11 bases line up with TRBD1. The CDR3 contains 16 residues. The junction had 12 bases not matched to a gene; V was cut back by 6 bases and J by 5 bases. Germline lookup yields CDR1 SQVTM and CDR2 ANQGSEA. CDR3 sequence reads: CSVTGTGGLSHNEQFF. DNA of the CDR3: TGCAGCGTCACCGGGACAGGGGGTCTTTCCCACAATGAGCAGTTCTTC.

In regard to this clonotype: The junction departs from the called germline gene at one end, perhaps through a read error. The chain links TRBV7-2 to TRBJ2-7, with 7 bases fitting TRBD2. The CDR3 is 13 amino acids. CDR1 is SGHTA, CDR2 FQGNSA, per germline. CDR3 region: CASRGGTDYEQCF. As DNA, the CDR3 is TGTGCCAGCAGGGGGGGGACGGACTACGAGCAGTGCTTC. The full variable domain, rest sourced from reference TRBV7-2 and TRBJ2-7, is GAGVSQSPSNKVTEKGKDVELRCDPISGHTALYWYRQSLGQGLEFLIYFQGNSAPDKSGLPSDRFSAERTGGSVSTLTIQRTQQEDSAVYLCASRGGTDYEQCFGPGTRLTVT.

This sequence joins TRBV11-2 and TRBJ2-7; no firm D call. The CDR3 runs 14 residues. Trimming left V 7 bases short and J 0 bases short, with 13 bases between. Per the germline V gene, CDR1 is SGHAT and CDR2 is FQNNGV. The DNA of the CDR3 is TGTGCCAGCACACCATGGCAGAACTCCTACGAGCAGTACTTC. Translation gives CASTPWQNSYEQYF. Filled out from reference TRBV11-2 and TRBJ2-7, the complete variable domain reads EAGVAQSPRYKIIEKRQSVAFWCNPISGHATLYWYQQILGQGPKLLIQFQNNGVVDDSQLPKDRFSAERLKGVDSTLKIQPAKLEDSAVYLCASTPWQNSYEQYFGPGTRLTVT.

The chain joins TRBV6-1 to TRBJ2-3, with 14 bases fitting TRBD2. The CDR3 is 16 residues long. Germline V gives CDR1 MNHNS, CDR2 SASEGT. Losses at the gene ends were 6 bases for V and 6 bases for J; bases not matched to a gene: 8. The CDR3 sequence is CASRSGLAGDMDTQYF. CDR3 nucleotides: TGTGCCAGCAGGTCGGGACTAGCGGGGGATATGGATACGCAGTATTTT.

V is TRBV20-1 and J is TRBJ2-1, with TRBD1 matching 7 bases. Per the germline V gene, CDR1 is DFQATT and CDR2 is SNEGSKA (reference sequence). The length of the CDR3 is 15 residues. Germline trimming cut 0 bases from V and 6 bases from J; bases unmatched to any gene: 8. The CDR3 nucleotides are TGCAGTGCTAGAGATCCGAGATCAGGGGGCAATGAGCAGTTCTTC. It specifies CSARDPRSGGNEQFF.

The chain has TRBV27 and TRBJ2-3, with 8 positions matching TRBD2. CDR3 length: 14 amino acids. The J segment lost 2 bases and the V segment lost 4 bases, leaving 2 bases of the junction unmatched. Germline CDR1 reads MNHEY; CDR2 reads SMNVEV (reference sequence). DNA for the CDR3: TGTGCCAGCAGTTCCGGGGGGGCCACAGATACGCAGTATTTT. This gives the protein CASSSGGATDTQYF.

Notes on this clonotype: At one of its ends the junction is not consistent with the germline gene, which may arise from a read error. The rearrangement links TRBV7-2 to TRBJ2-7; TRBD2 matches 12 bases. This CDR3 is built from 16 residues. The germline V gene has CDR1 SGHTA and CDR2 FQGNSA. CDR3 residues: CAGSPWTSGVKETQYF. The CDR3 DNA is TGTGCCGGCAGCCCTTGGACTAGCGGGGTTAAAGAAACCCAGTACTTC. The full variable domain, its missing parts supplied by reference TRBV7-2 and TRBJ2-7, is GAGVSQSPSNKVTEKGKDVELRCDPISGHTALYWYRQSLGQGLEFLIYFQGNSAPDKSGLPSDRFSAERTGGSVSTLTIQRTQQEDSAVYLCAGSPWTSGVKETQYFGPGTRLTVT.

The sample holds many counts of this clonotype. CDR3 coding DNA: TGTGCCAGCAGCCCTACTAGCATTCACCAAGAGACCCAGTACTTC. It yields the protein CASSPTSIHQETQYF. V and J are TRBV6-5 and TRBJ2-5, with a possible D match to TRBD2 (6 bases). Trimming removed 6 bases at V and 0 bases at J, with 14 bases between. This CDR3 spans 15 amino acids. Per germline, CDR1 MNHEY and CDR2 SVGAGI.

V gene TRBV7-2 combines with J gene TRBJ2-7; the D gene is possibly TRBD2 (5 bases). Germline V lookup: CDR1 SGHTA, CDR2 FQGNSA. The CDR3 has 14 residues. The germline V and J ends were trimmed by 9 bases and 3 bases, with 18 bases remaining between them. The CDR3 DNA reads TGTGCCAGAGACGATTCCGGAGGACTCTACGAGCAGTACTTC. Translating it yields CARDDSGGLYEQYF. The complete variable domain, with remaining parts taken from reference TRBV7-2 and TRBJ2-7, reads GAGVSQSPSNKVTEKGKDVELRCDPISGHTALYWYRQSLGQGLEFLIYFQGNSAPDKSGLPSDRFSAERTGGSVSTLTIQRTQQEDSAVYLCARDDSGGLYEQYFGPGTRLTVT.

The chain combines TRBV20-1 with TRBJ1-2; 12 bases fit TRBD1. The V gene's germline CDR1 is DFQATT and CDR2 SNEGSKA (reference sequence). The V gene end was trimmed by 6 bases and the J gene end by 7 bases; junction bases not matched to a gene: 6. There are 13 residues in the CDR3. CDR3 in DNA: TGCAGTGCCCGGGACAGGGGGCGGTTTGGCTACACCTTC. Translated, it gives CSARDRGRFGYTF.

This clonotype showed up just a few times. J is TRBJ1-4 and V is TRBV5-1; no clear D gene. The germline V and J ends were trimmed by 2 bases and 4 bases, with 15 bases remaining between them. The CDR3 is 16 amino acids. Germline-derived CDR1 and CDR2 are SGHRS and YFSETQ. The CDR3 loop is CASSLTRATNNEKLFF. CDR3 in DNA: TGCGCCAGCAGCTTAACTCGGGCTACTAATAATGAAAAACTGTTTTTT.

The chain employs TRBV29-1 and TRBJ1-1, with D possibly matching TRBD1 (5 bases). V was clipped by 7 bases and J by 3 bases, with 15 bases between them. This CDR3 is built from 13 residues. Germline-derived CDR1 and CDR2 are SQVTM and ANQGSEA. The CDR3 reads CSAKTGEDTEAFF. For the CDR3, the DNA is TGCAGCGCCAAAACAGGCGAGGACACTGAAGCTTTCTTT.

The chain links TRBV29-1 to TRBJ2-7; TRBD1 matches at 8 bases. The germline CDR1 and CDR2 sequences are SQVTM and ANQGSEA. The trim removed 7 bases at V and 4 bases at J, leaving 9 bases unmatched. The CDR3 extends over 13 amino acids. The CDR3 DNA reads TGCAGCGGGGGTCCCGGGACAGGATACGAGCAGTACTTC. Its protein product is CSGGPGTGYEQYF.

The V call is TRBV2, the J call TRBJ2-4; 8 bases are shared with TRBD1. The DNA end is a closer match to TRBJ2-7, so the J assignment may be wrong. The CDR3 loop spans 13 amino acids. CDR1 is SNHLY, CDR2 FYNNEI, per germline. The CDR3 here is CASRSGQVYEQYF. The DNA for the CDR3 is TGTGCCAGCAGATCGGGACAGGTCTACGAGCAGTACTTC.

The chain combines TRBV7-3 with TRBJ2-4, with D possibly called TRBD1 or TRBD2 (7 bases each). Germline V gene data show CDR1 as SGHTA and CDR2 as FQGTGA. CDR3 length: 15 residues. Trimming removed 5 bases at V and 2 bases at J, with 13 bases between. CDR3 sequence: CASSPQGGTKNIQYF. CDR3 coding DNA: TGTGCCAGCAGCCCTCAGGGGGGGACCAAAAACATTCAGTACTTC.

This clonotype has only a few counts. This chain links TRBV2 with TRBJ2-5; D might be TRBD2 (5 bases). Germline V gene data show CDR1 as SNHLY and CDR2 as FYNNEI. The V end lost 8 bases, the J end lost 5 bases, and 18 bases lay between the germline ends. The length of the CDR3 is 14 residues. The chain's CDR3 is CASEGPGMEETQYF. CDR3 sequence (DNA): TGTGCCAGCGAGGGCCCTGGAATGGAGGAGACCCAGTACTTC.

Details on this clonotype: A much bigger clone sits one base away, suggesting this may be a read error. The rearrangement uses TRBV9 and TRBJ2-4; 7 positions match TRBD1. TRBJ2-7 matches the DNA end more closely, so the J call is doubtful. Germline V gene data show CDR1 as SGDLS and CDR2 as YYNGEE. CDR3 length: 15 amino acids. CDR3 loop: CAGSVGQAPSYEQYF. CDR3 sequence (DNA): TGTGCCGGCAGCGTCGGACAGGCGCCCTCCTACGAGCAGTACTTC.

The chain links TRBV6-6 to TRBJ2-1; D remains unclear. This CDR3 is built from 14 residues. Germline values: CDR1 MNHNY, CDR2 SVGAGI (reference sequence). V dropped 2 bases and J dropped 3 bases, with 8 bases sitting between them. Written as DNA, the CDR3 is TGTGCCAGCAGTTACGCTTGGAGCTACAATGAGCAGTTCTTC. It specifies CASSYAWSYNEQFF.

This clonotype has more than one count but fewer than ten. V and J are TRBV5-1 and TRBJ1-1; TRBD1 might be the D (6 bases). CDR3 length equals 14 residues. Trimming took 4 bases from V and 5 from J, leaving 15 bases between them. The germline V gene has CDR1 SGHRS and CDR2 YFSETQ. CDR3 loop: CASSRDAGETEAFF. CDR3 coding DNA: TGCGCCAGCAGCCGAGATGCAGGGGAAACTGAAGCTTTCTTT.

In this sample, this clonotype turned up a few times. The V gene is TRBV6-1, the J gene TRBJ1-6; unclear D gene. Between the trimmed V and J ends, which lost 2 bases and 4 bases, there was a span of 6 bases. From germline, CDR1 is MNHNS and CDR2 SASEGT. The CDR3 runs to 14 residues. The CDR3 region is CASSELIYNSPLHF. In nucleotides, the CDR3 is TGTGCCAGCAGTGAACTCATTTATAATTCACCCCTCCACTTT.